This is a list of T cell receptor beta chains from one sample in a study of shared clonotypes between healthy human individuals. Some clones are missing from TCRdb's copy, which holds only in-frame ones; the method was immunoSEQ multiplex PCR. The sample has some 2,100,000 clones; under 97% are singletons. The sequencing input was naive CD4+ T cells sorted from blood. The receptor source for this set is a man aged 18 to 29 in good health. CDR3s include the opening cysteine and the closing phenylalanine or tryptophan. Each record gives: CDR3 DNA, CDR3 protein, D gene, clone size, V gene, J gene. A D gene is named only where the DNA matches it firmly. Part of the rows lack a size; the others show once, few, many or a class for expanded clones.

TGCGCCAGCAGCTTGGCAGTTGGGGGCCCCTACAATGAGCAGTTCTTC	CASSLAVGGPYNEQFF	-	-	TRBV5-1	TRBJ2-1
TGTGCCAGTAGTATTCAAGCTAGCGGGGTACACAATGAGCAGTTCTTC	CASSIQASGVHNEQFF	TRBD2	-	TRBV19	TRBJ2-1
TGTGCCAGCAGTGAAGCGCTTGGGAGGGGGGGATACGAGCAGTACTTC	CASSEALGRGGYEQYF	-	-	TRBV2	TRBJ2-7
TGTGCCAGCAGGCATACACAGGGTTCCTACGAGCAGTACTTC	CASRHTQGSYEQYF	-	-	TRBV6-5	TRBJ2-7
TGTGCCATCAGTGCTGGACTAGCGGGATATACCTACGAGCAGTACTTC	CAISAGLAGYTYEQYF	TRBD2	-	TRBV10-3	TRBJ2-7
TGCAGCGTTGAAGATCCCCGGACCGGGGAGCTGTTTTTT	CSVEDPRTGELFF	-	-	TRBV29-1	TRBJ2-2
TGTGCCAGCAGTCGGGACCCCCCCACCTACAATGAGCAGTTCTTC	CASSRDPPTYNEQFF	-	-	TRBV5-6	TRBJ2-1
TGTGCCAGCAGCTCCCATGGGTTCAATGAGCAGTTCTTC	CASSSHGFNEQFF	-	-	TRBV7-2	TRBJ2-1
TGTGCCAGTAGTATCTCACAGGGCTACGAGCAGTACTTC	CASSISQGYEQYF	-	-	TRBV19	TRBJ2-7
TGTGCCAGCAGCTCGAGACTGACTAGCGGGGGCGAGGAGACCCAGTACTTC	CASSSRLTSGGEETQYF	TRBD2	-	TRBV7-6	TRBJ2-5
TGTGCCAGCTCGCAAGACAGGGGGCCCCTTGGCTACACCTTC	CASSQDRGPLGYTF	TRBD1	-	TRBV18	TRBJ1-2
TGCGCCAGCAGCTTGGATGCAACCAATTCACCCCTCCACTTT	CASSLDATNSPLHF	-	-	TRBV5-1	TRBJ1-6
TGTGCCAGCAGTGACCCCACAGGGCAGAGTGGCTACACCTTC	CASSDPTGQSGYTF	-	-	TRBV25-1	TRBJ1-2
TGTGCCAGCAGTGAGACGAGGGGAACTGAAGCTTTCTTT	CASSETRGTEAFF	-	-	TRBV2	TRBJ1-1
TGTGCCAGCTCACCGTTGCGAGGAAATATGCGCTATGGCTACACCTTC	CASSPLRGNMRYGYTF	-	few	TRBV18	TRBJ1-2
TGTGCCAGCAGCAATGGCGGGAGGACCTACGAGCAGTACTTC	CASSNGGRTYEQYF	-	-	TRBV21-1	TRBJ2-7
TGTGCCAGCAGGGAGGGGGCGTCGGGCAATCAGCCCCAGCATTTT	CASREGASGNQPQHF	TRBD1	-	TRBV6-1	TRBJ1-5
TGTGCCAGCAGCCTTTCCATACGTCAAGAGACCCAGTACTTC	CASSLSIRQETQYF	-	-	TRBV5-6	TRBJ2-5
TGTGCCAGCAGCCTCAGACGGACAACTAATGAAAAACTGTTTTTT	CASSLRRTTNEKLFF	-	-	TRBV2	TRBJ1-4
TGCGCCAGCAGCCAAGGACGGGACATCGTCACAGATACGCAGTATTTT	CASSQGRDIVTDTQYF	-	-	TRBV4-1	TRBJ2-3
TGCGCCAGCAGCAAGAGGACTAGCGGGCGACGGGAATACAATGAGCAGTTCTTC	CASSKRTSGRREYNEQFF	TRBD2	-	TRBV5-1	TRBJ2-1
TGTGCCAGCAGTGGGGGGGGTGACAAAAACATTCAGTACTTC	CASSGGGDKNIQYF	TRBD2	-	TRBV6-1	TRBJ2-4
TGTGCCTGGAGTGTACGTGGCAGCCTAAATCAGCCCCAGCATTTT	CAWSVRGSLNQPQHF	-	-	TRBV30	TRBJ1-5